A selection of T cell receptor beta chains follows, all from one sample in a study of technical replicates of blood from a handful of donors. Using immunoSEQ multiplex PCR, the repertoire was profiled, and TCRdb retains in-frame clones only, with some absent. The table records 95,000 to 100,000 clones, nearly 97% of them present only once. The sample comprised T cells isolated from PBMCs. The source is a human donor in good health. CDR3s include the opening cysteine and the closing phenylalanine or tryptophan. A D gene is named only where the DNA matches it firmly. Part of the rows lack a size; the others show once, few, many or a class for expanded clones.

TRBJ2-1	-	-	TRBV27	13	TGTGCCAGCAGCCGCCCCCAGGTCACTGAGCAGTTCTTC	CASSRPQVTEQFF
TRBJ1-3	once	-	TRBV9	15	TGTGCCAGCAGCGTGAGTATGGGCAGCGGAAACACCATATATTTT	CASSVSMGSGNTIYF
TRBJ2-1	-	TRBD2	TRBV4-1	15	TGCGCCAGCAGCCAGGGCCTAGCGGGCGCCAATGAGCAGTTCTTC	CASSQGLAGANEQFF
TRBJ1-6	-	TRBD1	TRBV7-9	15	TGTGCCAGCAGCTCAACTGGACAGGATAATTCACCCCTCCACTTT	CASSSTGQDNSPLHF
TRBJ2-7	-	-	TRBV11-3	15	TGTGCCAGCAGCTTAGCGGAGACAGTCTCCTACGAGCAGTACTTC	CASSLAETVSYEQYF
TRBJ1-5	few	-	TRBV7-3	13	TGTGCCAGCAGCTTATCGGGGAATCAGCCCCAGCATTTT	CASSLSGNQPQHF
TRBJ2-5	-	TRBD2	TRBV5-5	15	TGTGCCAGCAGCTTGTACGGGACTAGGGAAGAGACCCAGTACTTC	CASSLYGTREETQYF
TRBJ2-1	once	TRBD1	TRBV7-9	16	TGTGCCAGCAGCTCCGCCTCGGGACAGGTCTCCAATGAGCAGTTCTTC	CASSSASGQVSNEQFF
TRBJ1-2	-	TRBD1	TRBV29-1	14	TGCAGCGTGACAGGGGGCTCTCCTTCGTATGGCTACACCTTC	CSVTGGSPSYGYTF
TRBJ2-3	-	TRBD2	TRBV13	14	TGTGCCAGCAGCCGCGGGAGTGGCACAGATACGCAGTATTTT	CASSRGSGTDTQYF
TRBJ2-1	-	TRBD2	TRBV11-3	14	TGTGCCAGCGAATGGCGGGGGGCGAACAATGAGCAGTTCTTC	CASEWRGANNEQFF
TRBJ2-7	-	TRBD1	TRBV18	14	TGTGCCAGCTCACCGGGGGACAGGGGGAGGGAGCAGTACTTC	CASSPGDRGREQYF
TRBJ1-1	once	TRBD1	TRBV7-9	14	TGTGCCAGCAGCTTGACAGGGCCCAACACTGAAGCTTTCTTT	CASSLTGPNTEAFF
TRBJ1-1	-	-	TRBV5-1	12	TGCGCCAGCAGCCAAGGGGACACTGAAGCTTTCTTT	CASSQGDTEAFF
TRBJ1-1	-	TRBD1	TRBV18	15	TGTGCCAGCTCACGATCACAGGGGATGAACACTGAAGCTTTCTTT	CASSRSQGMNTEAFF
TRBJ1-2	-	TRBD1	TRBV7-9	15	TGTGCCAGCAGCCTTGGGACAGGGGGCAACTATGGCTACACCTTC	CASSLGTGGNYGYTF
TRBJ2-7	-	-	TRBV5-5	13	TGTGCCAGCGGGGGGGACAGGATCGACGAGCAGTACTTC	CASGGDRIDEQYF
TRBJ2-2	-	TRBD2	TRBV30	15	TGTGCCTGGAGCGTAGCGTGGGGGGGAGGCGGGGAGCTGTTTTTT	CAWSVAWGGGGELFF
TRBJ1-5	-	-	TRBV28	14	TGTGCCAGCAGCCCGACTAATAGCAATCAGCCCCAGCATTTT	CASSPTNSNQPQHF
TRBJ2-7	-	-	TRBV19	14	TGTGCCAGTAGTAAAAGGAGGGGGCACTACGAGCAGTACTTC	CASSKRRGHYEQYF
TRBJ1-2	once	-	TRBV4-1	15	TGCGCCAGCAGCCAAGACTTGGGTTCAGGGTTTGGCTACACCTTC	CASSQDLGSGFGYTF
TRBJ2-3	-	TRBD2	TRBV27	16	TGTGCCAGCAGCCCGTTAACTAGCGGGATAAGGCATACGCAGTATTTT	CASSPLTSGIRHTQYF
TRBJ2-6	-	-	TRBV27	13	TGTGCCAGCAGTTCAACTGGGGCCAACGTCCTGACTTTC	CASSSTGANVLTF
TRBJ1-2	-	TRBD1	TRBV5-4	15	TGTGCCAGCAGCTTAGGGACAGCTGCTAACTATGGCTACACCTTC	CASSLGTAANYGYTF
TRBJ2-3	-	-	TRBV7-9	12	TGTGCCAGCAGCTCCACGGGTGATACGCAGTATTTT	CASSSTGDTQYF
TRBJ2-4	-	-	TRBV2	18	TGTGCCAGCAGTGATGGGGGCCCGATGGGGCTAATCAAAAACATTCAGTACTTC	CASSDGGPMGLIKNIQYF
TRBJ1-1	-	TRBD1	TRBV6-1	13	TGTGCCAGCACGGCAGGGGGTCCCACTGAAGCTTTCTTT	CASTAGGPTEAFF
TRBJ2-5	-	-	TRBV28	14	TGTGCCAGCAGCCTTATAGAGCTCCAAGAGACCCAGTACTTC	CASSLIELQETQYF
TRBJ1-1	-	-	TRBV7-9	12	TGTGCCAGCAGCTTAGGGACAGCTGAAGCTTTCTTT	CASSLGTAEAFF
TRBJ1-6	-	TRBD1	TRBV5-1	15	TGCGCCAGCAGCTCGCAGGGGGCCCATAATTCACCCCTCCACTTT	CASSSQGAHNSPLHF